This TCR beta chain was retrieved from a study of blood T cell repertoires in COVID-19. This table comes from immunoSEQ multiplex PCR, and its TCRdb copy is limited to in-frame clones, with some not included. The profile covers 150,000 to 200,000 clones, with roughly 80% appearing a single time and about 15% taken by the ten largest. The CDR3 loop spans 16 amino acids. With 5 bases removed from V and 9 bases from J, the gap between germline ends came to 24 bases. The germline CDR1 and CDR2 sequences are SGHNT and YYREEE (reference sequence). This chain joins TRBV5-4 and TRBJ2-1; D may be TRBD1 (5 bases). The sequenced sample was peripheral blood. The receptor's source is a woman between 65 and 79 years old with COVID-19, enrolled during active disease. The CDR3 coding sequence is TGTGCCAGCAGTGGTATGGCTAGTAGGGGCTTAAGTGAGCAGTTCTTC. Translating gives CASSGMASRGLSEQFF.